This is a list of T cell receptor beta chains from one sample in a study of shared clonotypes between healthy human individuals. Repertoires were generated with immunoSEQ multiplex PCR, while TCRdb's copy carries only in-frame clones and drops some. The sample contains fewer than 650,000 clones, 70% to 80% of which appear only once. The sample consisted of PBMCs. The receptors were sampled from a woman between 40 and 50 years old in good health. Some clones in this sample may be carry-over from other donors' samples. Each CDR3 is given with its conserved first and last residue. A D gene is named only where the DNA matches it firmly. Expanded clones get a size class; other rows say once, few or many, or leave the size out.

d_gene	abundance	j_gene	v_gene	CDR3nt	CDR3aa
TRBD1	.	TRBJ1-1	TRBV10-3	TGTGCCATCAGGGGGGGACAGGGTGGCACTGAAGCTTTCTTT	CAIRGGQGGTEAFF
TRBD2	.	TRBJ2-1	TRBV28	TGTGCCAGCGCCTATGGGGGGGGATACTACAATGAGCAGTTCTTC	CASAYGGGYYNEQFF
TRBD2	.	TRBJ2-1	TRBV4-2	TGTGCCAGCAGAGGACTAGCGGGAGTCAATGAGCAGTTCTTC	CASRGLAGVNEQFF
.	.	TRBJ1-1	TRBV6-1	TGTGCCAGCAGTCAGGGCAGGGCGACTGAAGCTTTCTTT	CASSQGRATEAFF
.	.	TRBJ1-2	TRBV29-1	TGCAGCGTAGAAGACACCTATGGCTACACCTTC	CSVEDTYGYTF
TRBD1	few	TRBJ2-1	TRBV7-9	TGTGCCAGCAGCCATGACAGGGTGTGGAATGAGCAGTTCTTC	CASSHDRVWNEQFF
.	.	TRBJ2-7	TRBV5-1	TGCGCCAGCAGCTTGCGACCCGGGAGCCACGAGCAGTACTTC	CASSLRPGSHEQYF
.	.	TRBJ2-5	TRBV5-1	TGCGCCAGCAGGGCACAGGGTGGTTCAGAGACCCAGTACTTC	CASRAQGGSETQYF
.	.	TRBJ2-5	TRBV25-1	TGTGCCAGCAGTGAATCCGATTTAGAGGAGACCCAGTACTTC	CASSESDLEETQYF
TRBD2	few	TRBJ2-3	TRBV5-1	TGCGCCAGCAGCTTGGTACTAGCGGAGACTGGAGATACGCAGTATTTT	CASSLVLAETGDTQYF
TRBD1	.	TRBJ2-3	TRBV9	TGTGCCAGCAGCGTAGAGGGGACAGTTTTCCGGGGCACAGATACGCAGTATTTT	CASSVEGTVFRGTDTQYF
TRBD2	.	TRBJ2-1	TRBV15	TGTGCCACCAGCGGATCCTTTTCGGGAGGGGGGCTAAGCTCCTACAATGAGCAGTTCTTC	CATSGSFSGGGLSSYNEQFF
TRBD2	.	TRBJ2-5	TRBV7-9	TGTGCCAGCAGCTTAGGCAGCGGGAGGGTTCAAGAGACCCAGTACTTC	CASSLGSGRVQETQYF
TRBD1	.	TRBJ2-7	TRBV5-1	TGCGCCAGCAGCTTGGACGTGGGGACAGGGTACGAGCAGTACTTC	CASSLDVGTGYEQYF
TRBD1	once	TRBJ1-1	TRBV2	TGTGCCAGCAGTGTACAGGGGAGGAGGTCTGAAGCTTTCTTT	CASSVQGRRSEAFF
.	.	TRBJ1-3	TRBV30	TGTGCCTGGGCACCGGGACAAGTATCTGGAAACACCATATATTTT	CAWAPGQVSGNTIYF
TRBD1	.	TRBJ1-5	TRBV6-1	TGTGCCAGCAGTGGTGCTACAGGGGGCGGAGGGCAGCCCCAGCATTTT	CASSGATGGGGQPQHF
.	.	TRBJ2-1	TRBV2	TGTGCCAGCGACTCGGGACTCCTATACAATGAGCAGTTCTTC	CASDSGLLYNEQFF
TRBD2	few	TRBJ2-2	TRBV19	TGTGCCAGTAGTATGGGTAGGACTAGCGCCGCGGGGGAGCTGTTTTTT	CASSMGRTSAAGELFF
TRBD2	.	TRBJ2-3	TRBV11-2	TGTGCCAGCAGCCCTCTAGCGGGAGGGGCTAGCACAGATACGCAGTATTTT	CASSPLAGGASTDTQYF
.	.	TRBJ2-7	TRBV5-1	TGCGCCAGCAGCTTCCGGGACGAGTACTACGAGCAGTACTTC	CASSFRDEYYEQYF
.	.	TRBJ2-3	TRBV6-6	TGTGCCAGCAGTCACTTAGATACGCAGTATTTT	CASSHLDTQYF
.	.	TRBJ2-3	TRBV15	TGTGCCACCAGCAGAGGGAAAAGCACATGGCAAGATACGCAGTATTTT	CATSRGKSTWQDTQYF
TRBD1	.	TRBJ1-1	TRBV7-3	TGTGCCAGCAGCTTCTCCGGGACAGGGGATGCTTTCTTT	CASSFSGTGDAFF
.	.	TRBJ2-5	TRBV28	TGTGCCAGCAGTTTATTAGGTATCGAGACCCAGTACTTC	CASSLLGIETQYF
.	.	TRBJ2-1	TRBV5-1	TGCGCCAGCAGCTTCTTAGCGTTTTCCTACAATGAGCAGTTCTTC	CASSFLAFSYNEQFF
.	.	TRBJ1-2	TRBV7-3	TGTGCCAGCAGCTTCGGGGGGAGTAACTATGGCTACACCTTC	CASSFGGSNYGYTF
.	.	TRBJ1-1	TRBV5-8	TGTGCCAGCAGAGCTCGGGGGTTGGCCGAAGCTTTCTTT	CASRARGLAEAFF
.	.	TRBJ2-7	TRBV27	TGTGCCAGCAGTTCTCGGACATTAAGCTCCTACGAGCAGTACTTC	CASSSRTLSSYEQYF
TRBD1	.	TRBJ2-1	TRBV5-8	TGTGCCAGCAGCTTCCGACAGGGGGTCAATGAGCAGTTCTTC	CASSFRQGVNEQFF
.	.	TRBJ1-5	TRBV11-2	TGTGCCAGCAGCTTAGGCGGGGGCTCTCAGCCCCAGCATTTT	CASSLGGGSQPQHF
TRBD1	.	TRBJ1-1	TRBV11-2	TGTGCCAGCACCAAGGACAGGGCGTTGAACACTGAAGCTTTCTTT	CASTKDRALNTEAFF
TRBD2	.	TRBJ2-3	TRBV14	TGTGCCAGCAGCCAAGGGACCTCCTGGGGAGGGAAGAGCACAGATACGCAGTATTTT	CASSQGTSWGGKSTDTQYF
TRBD2	.	TRBJ2-7	TRBV11-3	TGTGCCAGCAGCTCCAGACTAGCGGGGACCTACGAGCAGTACTTC	CASSSRLAGTYEQYF
TRBD2	.	TRBJ2-1	TRBV6-5	TGTGCCAGCAGCCGACTAGCGGCTTCCTACAATGAGCAGTTCTTC	CASSRLAASYNEQFF
TRBD1	.	TRBJ1-5	TRBV6-1	TGTGCCAGCCTCGACAGGGGGAATCAGCCCCAGCATTTT	CASLDRGNQPQHF
.	few	TRBJ1-4	TRBV28	TGTGCCAGCAGTTTCCCTGGGGTTGGCACTAATGAAAAACTGTTTTTT	CASSFPGVGTNEKLFF
TRBD1	once	TRBJ2-5	TRBV11-2	TGTGCCAGCAGCCTGGGACAGGGGTGGGGGCCACAAGAGACCCAGTACTTC	CASSLGQGWGPQETQYF
.	.	TRBJ1-5	TRBV19	TGTGCCAGTACGGACAGCGACTATAGCAATCAGCCCCAGCATTTT	CASTDSDYSNQPQHF
.	.	TRBJ2-5	TRBV4-2	TGTGCCAGCAGCCAAGAGTTGCTAGACCAAGAGACCCAGTACTTC	CASSQELLDQETQYF
.	.	TRBJ2-3	TRBV7-3	TGTGCCAGCAGCAGGTCAATCCTCTATAGCACAGATACGCAGTATTTT	CASSRSILYSTDTQYF
.	.	TRBJ2-1	TRBV12-5	TGTGCTAGTGGTCTAAACAGGGATGAGCAGTTCTTC	CASGLNRDEQFF
TRBD1	.	TRBJ1-1	TRBV10-3	TGTGCCATCAGTGAGTGGGGACAGGGGTCGAACACTGAAGCTTTCTTT	CAISEWGQGSNTEAFF
.	.	TRBJ2-3	TRBV5-1	TGCGCCAGCAAGACGGCAGGGAGTGGAGATACGCAGTATTTT	CASKTAGSGDTQYF
.	.	TRBJ1-4	TRBV28	TGTGCCAGCAGCGTGGGGTCAGGGAGGGAAAAACTGTTTTTT	CASSVGSGREKLFF
.	.	TRBJ2-2	TRBV30	TGTGCCTGGAGTGTAACTGCCTACCGGAGGGAGCTGTTTTTT	CAWSVTAYRRELFF
.	once	TRBJ2-7	TRBV9	TGTGCCAGGACGATCCCCTTAACAACGCCAAGAACCTACGAGCAGTACTTC	CARTIPLTTPRTYEQYF
.	.	TRBJ2-3	TRBV7-2	TGTGCCAGCAGCACGAGGACTACCAGCACAGATACGCAGTATTTT	CASSTRTTSTDTQYF
TRBD2	.	TRBJ2-1	TRBV6-4	TGTGCCAGCAGTGACGCGACTAGCGGGGACTACAATGAGCAGTTCTTC	CASSDATSGDYNEQFF
TRBD1	.	TRBJ2-7	TRBV10-3	TGTGCCATCAGTGAAGAGGGACAGGGGGCCTACGAGCAGTACTTC	CAISEEGQGAYEQYF
.	.	TRBJ2-5	TRBV5-1	TGCGCCAGCAGCCCGGGACCGCTCAAAGAGACCCAGTACTTC	CASSPGPLKETQYF
.	.	TRBJ1-4	TRBV9	TGTGCCAGCAGCGTAGGGGCGTCTGCAACTAATGAAAAACTGTTTTTT	CASSVGASATNEKLFF
.	.	TRBJ2-3	TRBV5-1	TGCGCCAGCAGCTTGGAGGGTCGGGGAACAGATACGCAGTATTTT	CASSLEGRGTDTQYF
.	.	TRBJ2-3	TRBV10-3	TGTGCCACACAATGGACAGATACGCAGTATTTT	CATQWTDTQYF
TRBD1	many	TRBJ2-3	TRBV27	TGTGCCAGCTCTGCGGGACAGGGGGTAACAGATACGCAGTATTTT	CASSAGQGVTDTQYF
.	.	TRBJ2-1	TRBV5-8	TGTGCCAGCGGTGGATGGTTTGAGCAGTTCTTC	CASGGWFEQFF
.	.	TRBJ2-5	TRBV30	TGTGCCTGGAGTTATTCCCTGCCCCCGGTCAGATTCCGAGAGACCCAGTACTTC	CAWSYSLPPVRFRETQYF
.	.	TRBJ2-3	TRBV5-1	TGCGCCAGCGGAAGTGGAAGCACAGATACGCAGTATTTT	CASGSGSTDTQYF
TRBD2	.	TRBJ2-7	TRBV15	TGTGCCACCAGCAGCCACCTGTCTAGCGGGAGCTCCTACGAGCAGTACTTC	CATSSHLSSGSSYEQYF
TRBD2	.	TRBJ2-1	TRBV4-2	TGTGCCAGCAGCCAAGTTAGACTAGCGGGAGACAATGAGCAGTTCTTC	CASSQVRLAGDNEQFF